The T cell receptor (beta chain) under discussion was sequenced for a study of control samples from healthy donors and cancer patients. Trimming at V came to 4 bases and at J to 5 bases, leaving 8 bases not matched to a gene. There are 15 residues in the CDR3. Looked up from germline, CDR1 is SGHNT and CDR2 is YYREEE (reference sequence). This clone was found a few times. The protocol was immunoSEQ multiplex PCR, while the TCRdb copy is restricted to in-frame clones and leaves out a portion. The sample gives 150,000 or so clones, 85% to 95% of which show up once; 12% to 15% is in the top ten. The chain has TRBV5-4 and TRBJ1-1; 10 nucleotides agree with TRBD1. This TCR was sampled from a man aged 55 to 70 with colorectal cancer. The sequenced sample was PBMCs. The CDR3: CASSPPDRGRTEAFF. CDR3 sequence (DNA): TGTGCCAGCAGCCCGCCTGACAGGGGGCGTACTGAAGCTTTCTTT.